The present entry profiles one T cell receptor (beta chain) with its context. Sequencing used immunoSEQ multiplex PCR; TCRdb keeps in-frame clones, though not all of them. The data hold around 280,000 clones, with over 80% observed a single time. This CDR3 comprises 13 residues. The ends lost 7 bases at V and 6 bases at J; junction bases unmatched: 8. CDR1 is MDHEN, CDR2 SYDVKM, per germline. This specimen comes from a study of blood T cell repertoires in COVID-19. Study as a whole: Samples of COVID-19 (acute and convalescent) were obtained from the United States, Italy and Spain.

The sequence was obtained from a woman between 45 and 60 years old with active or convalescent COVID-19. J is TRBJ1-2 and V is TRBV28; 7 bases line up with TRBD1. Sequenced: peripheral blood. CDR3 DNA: TGTGCCAGCATCGCAGGGGGTTTTCATGGCTACACCTTC. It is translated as CASIAGGFHGYTF.